This record looks at one T cell receptor beta chain sequence and its context. As yet, its antigen is unknown. This entry comes from a study of Graves' ophthalmopathy and Graves' hyperthyroidism. For the study at large: Blood was drawn at initial diagnosis, before any treatment. The study, taken as a whole, reports: Blood also contained most of the expanded thyroid clonotypes above 0.001 frequency. Ophthalmopathy versus stable hyperthyroidism: 13-signature model gave about 87% sensitivity, 81.08% specificity.

The ends were cut back, 4 bases at V and 4 bases at J, with 16 bases in the middle. The CDR3 extends over 14 amino acids. The germline V gene has CDR1 SQVTM and CDR2 ANQGSEA. Ophthalmopathy was moderately-to-severely active, CAS at least 3, NOSPECS at least 4, lasting under 3 months. Using RNA transcripts, the TCR beta CDR3 regions were amplified. Following a first-round RT-PCR that used HTBI primers, a second-round multiplex PCR was carried out. TCRdb analysed the multiplex PCR reads with MiXCR anew, one entry per CDR3 protein. This sample has more than 550,000 distinct CDR3 sequences, with roughly 39% found just once.

V and J are TRBV29-1 and TRBJ1-2; D ambiguous. The sample comprised peripheral blood. This TCR derives from an adult man with Graves' ophthalmopathy. The CDR3 DNA reads TGCAGCGTTGTACTCCATTCCGGGGTCTATGGCTACACCTTC. It codes for CSVVLHSGVYGYTF.